Below are 7 T cell receptor beta chains sequenced from a single sample in a study of vaccination and CD4 T cells after COVID-19 (dated by TCRdb to between 2020 and 2023). For these receptors, no antigen is known. The protocol used for the library was PCR. The sequencer was an Illumina iSeq 100. At the Johns Hopkins FTIC core, DNA from the cultured CD4+ T cells underwent TCR sequencing with the Oncomine TCR Beta short-read assay. TCRdb trimmed public reads at Q25 via fastp, called clones via MiXCR and kept in-frame beta chains. Identical CDR3 protein sequences are pooled into one entry, listed with their most common genes and DNA. This sample lists about 20,000 distinct CDR3 sequences; about 50% were detected once. The top ten clonotypes cover 6.5% to 8.5% of the sample. The treatment or condition label, as the study defines it: approximately 9-day PBMC culture with coronavirus spike peptide pools or control peptides (ViraFEST assay).

The material sequenced was CD4+ T cells from blood, cultured in vitro. These receptor sequences come from a human donor who had recovered from COVID-19.

The chain links TRBV19 to TRBJ2-3; TRBD1 matches at 10 bases. The V and J ends lost 3 bases and 2 bases, in that order; junction bases with no gene match: 8. Germline V CDR1 and CDR2: LNHDA, SQIVND (reference sequence). The CDR3 runs to 17 residues. The CDR3 DNA reads as TGTGCCAGTAGTATCGCCACCGGGACAGGGGTCACAGATACGCAGTATTTT. This gives the protein CASSIATGTGVTDTQYF. Full variable domain (outside the CDR3, taken from reference TRBV19 and TRBJ2-3): DGGITQSPKYLFRKEGQNVTLSCEQNLNHDAMYWYRQDPGQGLRLIYYSQIVNDFQKGDIAEGYSVSREKKESFPLTVTSAQKNPTAFYLCASSIATGTGVTDTQYFGPGTRLTVL.

The CDR3 DNA reads as TGTGCTAGTGCCCTAACAGGGAGTCAGCCCCAGCATTTT. This translates into CASALTGSQPQHF. This sequence joins TRBV12-5 and TRBJ1-5, with D perhaps TRBD1 (6 bases). Germline V gives CDR1 LGHNT, CDR2 FRNRAP. The CDR3 loop spans 13 amino acids. V lost 7 bases to trimming and J lost 6 bases, with 13 bases between them.

This sequence joins TRBV5-1 and TRBJ2-7; no definite D call. Germline values: CDR1 SGHRS, CDR2 YFSETQ. The CDR3 has 14 residues. The V end was cut by 0 bases, the J end by 2 bases, with 9 bases between. The chain's CDR3 is CASSLVAGTYEQYF. CDR3 coding DNA: TGCGCCAGCAGCTTGGTTGCAGGAACCTACGAGCAGTACTTC.

The chain links TRBV7-3 to TRBJ1-2; no firm D call. V lost 0 bases and J lost 4, with 6 bases in between. Germline CDR1 SGHTA, CDR2 FQGTGA. The CDR3 sequence is 13 residues long. The CDR3 DNA sequence: TGTGCCAGCAGCTTAACAGGGAGCTATGGCTACACCTTC. Its protein is CASSLTGSYGYTF.

The rearrangement uses TRBV7-9 and TRBJ2-5; D unclear. CDR1 and CDR2 from the germline V gene are SEHNR and FQNEAQ (reference sequence). The CDR3 has 11 residues. Trimming shortened V by 8 bases and J by 5 bases, and 9 bases separated the two germline ends. DNA for the CDR3: TGTGCCAGCGGATCTAAGGAGACCCAGTACTTC. This gives the protein CASGSKETQYF.

The V call is TRBV20-1, the J call TRBJ2-5; TRBD2 aligns across 12 bases. The germline CDR1 and CDR2 sequences are DFQATT and SNEGSKA (reference sequence). V shed 3 bases and J 5 bases; nucleotides not matched to a gene: 13. The CDR3 extends over 17 amino acids. The CDR3 DNA sequence: TGCAGTGCTAGTATGACTAGCGGGAGTCTAGCGGGGGAGACCCAGTACTTC. Protein sequence: CSASMTSGSLAGETQYF.

This clonotype was seen a few times. The chain's CDR3 is CAWSGGLGGYTF. DNA of the CDR3: TGTGCCTGGAGCGGTGGACTAGGGGGCTACACCTTC. The gene calls are TRBV30 and TRBJ1-2; D gene ambiguous. Germline loops: CDR1 GTSNPN, CDR2 SVGIG (reference sequence). This CDR3 region has 12 residues. Trimming removed 3 bases from V and 8 bases from J, with 13 bases in between.